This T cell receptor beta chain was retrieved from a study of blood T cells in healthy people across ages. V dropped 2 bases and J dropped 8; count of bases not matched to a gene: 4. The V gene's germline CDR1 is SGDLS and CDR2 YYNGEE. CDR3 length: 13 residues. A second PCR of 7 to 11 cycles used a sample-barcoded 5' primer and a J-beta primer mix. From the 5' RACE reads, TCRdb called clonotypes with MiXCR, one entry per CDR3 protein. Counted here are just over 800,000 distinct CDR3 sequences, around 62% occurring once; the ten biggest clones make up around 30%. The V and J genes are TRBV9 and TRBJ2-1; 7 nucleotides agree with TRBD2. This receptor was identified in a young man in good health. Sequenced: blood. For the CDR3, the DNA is TGTGCCAGCAGCGTGGGGAGGGGCTATGAGCAGTTCTTC. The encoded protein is CASSVGRGYEQFF. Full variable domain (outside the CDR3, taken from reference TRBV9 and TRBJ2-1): DSGVTQTPKHLITATGQRVTLRCSPRSGDLSVYWYQQSLDQGLQFLIQYYNGEERAKGNILERFSAQQFPDLHSELNLSSLELGDSALYFCASSVGRGYEQFFGPGTRLTVL.